This paragraph reports one TCR beta chain. Its matching antigen is unknown. These data originate in a study of OX40 agonist ivuxolimab in advanced cancers. Study-wide background: Ivuxolimab was delivered to patients intravenously every 2 weeks at doses spanning 0.01 to 10 mg/kg. Recorded diagnoses for dose-escalation patients were hepatocellular carcinoma, melanoma, renal cell or head and neck cancer. Findings and limits, study-wide: No antigen was identified for the clonally expanded peripheral T cells. Within 6 weeks, CD4+ and CD8+ blood T cells expanded clonally at 0.1 to 3.0 mg/kg.

Trimming shortened V by 5 bases and J by 2 bases, and 15 bases separated the two germline ends. This CDR3 contains 15 residues. Germline-derived CDR1 and CDR2 are ENHRY and SYGVKD. Profiled with immunoSEQ multiplex PCR; TCRdb holds only in-frame clones, not every one. The top ten clones hold about 7.2% of a sample with about 48,000 clones, approximately 78% of them seen once. The genes are TRBV10-3 and TRBJ1-1, with D possibly being TRBD1 (5 bases). Material: CD4+ or CD8+ T cells sorted from blood, obtained in a trial of the OX40 agonist ivuxolimab. The receptor comes from an adult with an advanced solid tumor such as melanoma, head and neck, liver or kidney cancer. The CDR3 sequence: CAISLDFGGNTEAFF. The CDR3 coding sequence is TGTGCCATCAGTCTGGATTTCGGGGGAAACACTGAAGCTTTCTTT.